What follows is one T cell receptor (beta chain) and its context. The antigen remains undetermined. Within the sample, other DNA sequences also encode this same CDR3. These data come from a study of shared clonotypes between healthy human individuals. This CDR3 contains 12 residues. V was cut by 6 bases and J by 4 bases, with 7 bases left in between. Germline CDR1 is MDHEN and CDR2 is SYDVKM. Naive CD4+ cells were CD45RA-selected; the remaining cells were memory. Study findings and constraints: Some clonotypes were shared by all four sorted-subset donors, while others were not shared. The non-shared ones had lower generation probabilities than the shared ones. A few donors shared approximately 5% of their naive CD4 clonotypes. Memory subsets generally showed smaller estimated richness than naive subsets did.

Clones were sequenced by immunoSEQ multiplex PCR, and TCRdb holds only the in-frame ones, with some missing. The sample has some 1.5 million clones; roughly 95% are singletons. This sequence was found in a man aged 30-40 years in good health. The sequenced material came from naive CD4+ T cells sorted from blood. Subset here: CD45RA+ positively selected. This chain uses TRBV28 with TRBJ1-5; no clear D gene. The CDR3 spells CASRQSNQPQHF. In nucleotides, the CDR3 is TGTGCCAGCAGACAGTCTAATCAGCCCCAGCATTTT.